Listed below are T cell receptor beta chains from one sample, sequenced in a study of T cell responses to AZD1222 COVID-19 vaccine. This table comes from immunoSEQ multiplex PCR, and its TCRdb copy is limited to in-frame clones, with some not included. The sample lists about 140,000 clones, just over 90% occurring once. The source was peripheral blood, collected on day 0 of MenACWY control vaccination. The source of these receptors is an adult in good health. Each CDR3 is given with its conserved first and last residue. Each record gives: CDR3 protein, CDR3 DNA, D gene, J gene, clone size, CDR3 length, V gene. D genes are given only for firm matches. Clone size is shown for a subset of rows, as once, few, many or a class of expanded clone.

CDR3aa: CASSFFYEQYF
CDR3nt: TGTGCCAGCAGTTTCTTCTACGAGCAGTACTTC
d_gene: .
j_gene: TRBJ2-7
abundance: .
len: 11
v_gene: TRBV12-3/TRBV12-4

CDR3aa: CAWSMTSGYNEQFF
CDR3nt: TGTGCCTGGAGTATGACTAGCGGCTACAATGAGCAGTTCTTC
d_gene: TRBD2
j_gene: TRBJ2-1
abundance: .
len: 14
v_gene: TRBV30

CDR3aa: CASSEAGRAFF
CDR3nt: TGTGCCAGCAGTGAGGCAGGGCGGGCTTTCTTT
d_gene: .
j_gene: TRBJ1-1
abundance: .
len: 11
v_gene: TRBV2

CDR3aa: CAISEREGVYNEQFF
CDR3nt: TGTGCCATCAGTGAGCGAGAGGGGGTATACAATGAGCAGTTCTTC
d_gene: .
j_gene: TRBJ2-1
abundance: .
len: 15
v_gene: TRBV10-3

CDR3aa: CAGGVGPIDTQYF
CDR3nt: TGTGCCGGGGGGGTGGGGCCGATAGATACGCAGTATTTT
d_gene: TRBD2
j_gene: TRBJ2-3
abundance: .
len: 13
v_gene: TRBV6-5

CDR3aa: CASGESGSYEQYF
CDR3nt: TGCGCCAGCGGTGAATCCGGCTCCTACGAGCAGTACTTC
d_gene: .
j_gene: TRBJ2-7
abundance: .
len: 13
v_gene: TRBV5-1

CDR3aa: CASSPRTVGGEQFF
CDR3nt: TGTGCCAGCTCACCGCGGACCGTGGGAGGTGAGCAGTTCTTC
d_gene: .
j_gene: TRBJ2-1
abundance: .
len: 14
v_gene: TRBV18

CDR3aa: CASSMAAAAGAGYTF
CDR3nt: TGTGCCAGTAGTATGGCCGCGGCGGCAGGGGCTGGCTACACCTTC
d_gene: .
j_gene: TRBJ1-2
abundance: .
len: 15
v_gene: TRBV19

CDR3aa: CASSLWGGYGYTF
CDR3nt: TGTGCCAGCAGTTTATGGGGGGGGTATGGCTACACCTTC
d_gene: .
j_gene: TRBJ1-2
abundance: .
len: 13
v_gene: TRBV28

CDR3aa: CASSLVETPFYGYTF
CDR3nt: TGTGCCAGCAGCTTGGTGGAGACACCCTTCTATGGCTACACCTTC
d_gene: .
j_gene: TRBJ1-2
abundance: .
len: 15
v_gene: TRBV5-4

CDR3aa: CASSQGRQGPSLWTEAFF
CDR3nt: TGCGCCAGCAGCCAAGGCAGACAGGGTCCCTCACTCTGGACTGAAGCTTTCTTT
d_gene: TRBD1
j_gene: TRBJ1-1
abundance: .
len: 18
v_gene: TRBV4-1

CDR3aa: CASSDSGGYNEQFF
CDR3nt: TGTGCCAGCAGTGACTCAGGGGGCTACAATGAGCAGTTCTTC
d_gene: .
j_gene: TRBJ2-1
abundance: many
len: 14
v_gene: TRBV6-4

CDR3aa: CASSENPVRTYEQYF
CDR3nt: TGTGCCAGCAGCGAGAACCCCGTTCGTACCTACGAGCAGTACTTC
d_gene: .
j_gene: TRBJ2-7
abundance: .
len: 15
v_gene: TRBV7-8

CDR3aa: CASSLTGQGIHEQYF
CDR3nt: TGTGCCAGCAGCTTGACGGGACAGGGCATCCACGAGCAGTACTTC
d_gene: TRBD1
j_gene: TRBJ2-7
abundance: .
len: 15
v_gene: TRBV5-4

CDR3aa: CASSLGITGIEQFF
CDR3nt: TGTGCCAGCAGCTTAGGGATAACGGGGATTGAGCAGTTCTTC
d_gene: .
j_gene: TRBJ2-1
abundance: .
len: 14
v_gene: TRBV7-9

CDR3aa: CASSSAGNSYEQYF
CDR3nt: TGCGCCAGCAGCTCCGCCGGGAACTCCTACGAGCAGTACTTC
d_gene: .
j_gene: TRBJ2-7
abundance: .
len: 14
v_gene: TRBV5-1

CDR3aa: CASRQSFLREQYF
CDR3nt: TGTGCCAGCAGACAGAGCTTCCTCCGCGAGCAGTACTTC
d_gene: .
j_gene: TRBJ2-7
abundance: once
len: 13
v_gene: TRBV6-5

CDR3aa: CASSLSRTGSDTQYF
CDR3nt: TGTGCCAGCAGCTTATCCAGGACAGGGTCAGATACGCAGTATTTT
d_gene: TRBD1
j_gene: TRBJ2-3
abundance: .
len: 15
v_gene: TRBV7-2

CDR3aa: CASSATSGGIRDTQYF
CDR3nt: TGTGCCAGCAGTGCGACTAGCGGGGGGATTCGAGATACGCAGTATTTT
d_gene: TRBD2
j_gene: TRBJ2-3
abundance: .
len: 16
v_gene: TRBV6-1

CDR3aa: CASSALQGVPGNTIYF
CDR3nt: TGTGCCAGCAGTGCTCTCCAGGGAGTGCCTGGAAACACCATATATTTT
d_gene: .
j_gene: TRBJ1-3
abundance: .
len: 16
v_gene: TRBV28

CDR3aa: CASSQGLSDTQYF
CDR3nt: TGTGCCAGCAGCCAGGGACTCTCAGATACGCAGTATTTT
d_gene: .
j_gene: TRBJ2-3
abundance: .
len: 13
v_gene: TRBV7-9

CDR3aa: CASSSDRGNGNTIYF
CDR3nt: TGTGCCAGCAGCTCGGACAGGGGGAATGGAAACACCATATATTTT
d_gene: TRBD1
j_gene: TRBJ1-3
abundance: .
len: 15
v_gene: TRBV7-3

CDR3aa: CASSQDSNQPQHF
CDR3nt: TGCGCCAGCAGCCAGGACAGCAATCAGCCCCAGCATTTT
d_gene: .
j_gene: TRBJ1-5
abundance: .
len: 13
v_gene: TRBV4-3

CDR3aa: CATSRDRGPPGELFF
CDR3nt: TGTGCCACCAGCAGAGATAGGGGGCCCCCCGGGGAGCTGTTTTTT
d_gene: TRBD1
j_gene: TRBJ2-2
abundance: .
len: 15
v_gene: TRBV15

CDR3aa: CASSLLDRPPYEQYF
CDR3nt: TGTGCCAGCAGCTTACTAGACAGGCCTCCCTACGAGCAGTACTTC
d_gene: .
j_gene: TRBJ2-7
abundance: .
len: 15
v_gene: TRBV4-2

CDR3aa: CASSEGTGYEQYF
CDR3nt: TGTGCCAGCAGCGAAGGGACAGGCTACGAGCAGTACTTC
d_gene: TRBD1
j_gene: TRBJ2-7
abundance: .
len: 13
v_gene: TRBV7-3

CDR3aa: CASSQERTGNYGYTF
CDR3nt: TGTGCCAGCAGCCAAGAAAGGACAGGGAACTATGGCTACACCTTC
d_gene: TRBD1
j_gene: TRBJ1-2
abundance: .
len: 15
v_gene: TRBV4-2

CDR3aa: CASSLGTDNQPQHF
CDR3nt: TGCGCCAGCAGCTTGGGGACTGACAATCAGCCCCAGCATTTT
d_gene: .
j_gene: TRBJ1-5
abundance: .
len: 14
v_gene: TRBV5-1

CDR3aa: CASSPGTGPDGYTF
CDR3nt: TGTGCCAGCTCACCCGGGACAGGTCCGGATGGCTACACCTTC
d_gene: TRBD1
j_gene: TRBJ1-2
abundance: .
len: 14
v_gene: TRBV18

CDR3aa: CASSLVKGYEQYF
CDR3nt: TGTGCCAGCAGCTTGGTAAAAGGATACGAGCAGTACTTC
d_gene: .
j_gene: TRBJ2-7
abundance: .
len: 13
v_gene: TRBV5-6

CDR3aa: CASSIGTGILGYTF
CDR3nt: TGTGCCAGTAGTATCGGGACAGGTATCCTGGGCTACACCTTC
d_gene: TRBD1
j_gene: TRBJ1-2
abundance: .
len: 14
v_gene: TRBV19

CDR3aa: CASGTGGPYGYTF
CDR3nt: TGTGCCAGTGGGACAGGGGGCCCCTATGGCTACACCTTC
d_gene: TRBD1
j_gene: TRBJ1-2
abundance: .
len: 13
v_gene: TRBV2

CDR3aa: CATSDPSGTDLNQPQHF
CDR3nt: TGTGCCACCAGTGATCCCTCCGGGACAGACCTCAATCAGCCCCAGCATTTT
d_gene: TRBD1
j_gene: TRBJ1-5
abundance: .
len: 17
v_gene: TRBV24-1

CDR3aa: CAWMAAGNTIYF
CDR3nt: TGTGCCTGGATGGCTGCTGGAAACACCATATATTTT
d_gene: .
j_gene: TRBJ1-3
abundance: .
len: 12
v_gene: TRBV30

CDR3aa: CASSRGLAGEQFF
CDR3nt: TGCGCCAGCAGCCGGGGACTAGCCGGTGAGCAGTTCTTC
d_gene: TRBD2
j_gene: TRBJ2-1
abundance: .
len: 13
v_gene: TRBV5-1

CDR3aa: CASSLGSLNYGYTF
CDR3nt: TGTGCCAGCAGTTTGGGCAGTCTTAACTATGGCTACACCTTC
d_gene: .
j_gene: TRBJ1-2
abundance: .
len: 14
v_gene: TRBV28

CDR3aa: CASSRMNTEAFF
CDR3nt: TGTGCCAGCAGTCGAATGAACACTGAAGCTTTCTTT
d_gene: .
j_gene: TRBJ1-1
abundance: once
len: 12
v_gene: TRBV12-3/TRBV12-4

CDR3aa: CASTPQGTGPNQPQHF
CDR3nt: TGTGCCAGCACCCCGCAAGGGACAGGGCCTAATCAGCCCCAGCATTTT
d_gene: TRBD1
j_gene: TRBJ1-5
abundance: .
len: 16
v_gene: TRBV6-4

CDR3aa: CASSVNVLTEAFF
CDR3nt: TGTGCCAGCAGCGTAAATGTTTTGACTGAAGCTTTCTTT
d_gene: .
j_gene: TRBJ1-1
abundance: .
len: 13
v_gene: TRBV9

CDR3aa: CASSVSEFQFEAFF
CDR3nt: TGTGCCAGCAGCGTATCAGAATTTCAATTCGAAGCTTTCTTT
d_gene: .
j_gene: TRBJ1-1
abundance: once
len: 14
v_gene: TRBV9

CDR3aa: CASKPEDWPYEQYF
CDR3nt: TGTGCCAGCAAGCCAGAGGATTGGCCCTACGAGCAGTACTTC
d_gene: .
j_gene: TRBJ2-7
abundance: once
len: 14
v_gene: TRBV6-4

CDR3aa: CASSSGGTANEQFF
CDR3nt: TGTGCCAGCAGCTCGGGCGGGACTGCCAATGAGCAGTTCTTC
d_gene: .
j_gene: TRBJ2-1
abundance: .
len: 14
v_gene: TRBV7-2

CDR3aa: CASSHTSDYEQYF
CDR3nt: TGCGCCAGCAGCCATACTAGCGACTACGAGCAGTACTTC
d_gene: TRBD2
j_gene: TRBJ2-7
abundance: .
len: 13
v_gene: TRBV4-3

CDR3aa: CASSIDRSWGNQPQHF
CDR3nt: TGTGCCAGTAGTATCGACAGGAGCTGGGGCAATCAGCCCCAGCATTTT
d_gene: .
j_gene: TRBJ1-5
abundance: .
len: 16
v_gene: TRBV19

CDR3aa: CASSQYGGSYNEQFF
CDR3nt: TGCGCCAGCAGCCAATATGGGGGTTCTTACAATGAGCAGTTCTTC
d_gene: .
j_gene: TRBJ2-1
abundance: .
len: 15
v_gene: TRBV4-1

CDR3aa: CASGAGFTGELFF
CDR3nt: TGTGCCAGCGGAGCGGGTTTCACCGGGGAGCTGTTTTTT
d_gene: .
j_gene: TRBJ2-2
abundance: .
len: 13
v_gene: TRBV9

CDR3aa: CASSPDRGLVNSPLHF
CDR3nt: TGTGCCAGCAGCCCGGACAGGGGGCTGGTAAATTCACCCCTCCACTTT
d_gene: TRBD1
j_gene: TRBJ1-6
abundance: .
len: 16
v_gene: TRBV5-4

CDR3aa: CASSLVVGGPEAFF
CDR3nt: TGTGCCAGCAGCTTAGTCGTCGGTGGACCTGAAGCTTTCTTT
d_gene: .
j_gene: TRBJ1-1
abundance: .
len: 14
v_gene: TRBV11-2

CDR3aa: CASSILPGSSYEQYF
CDR3nt: TGTGCCAGTAGTATTCTCCCCGGGTCCTCCTACGAGCAGTACTTC
d_gene: .
j_gene: TRBJ2-7
abundance: .
len: 15
v_gene: TRBV19

CDR3aa: CASRGSSYNEQFF
CDR3nt: TGTGCCAGCAGGGGTAGCTCCTACAATGAGCAGTTCTTC
d_gene: .
j_gene: TRBJ2-1
abundance: few
len: 13
v_gene: TRBV6-5

CDR3aa: CASSYTYRVTF
CDR3nt: TGTGCCAGCAGCTACACCTACAGGGTCACCTTC
d_gene: .
j_gene: TRBJ1-2
abundance: once
len: 11
v_gene: TRBV5-4

CDR3aa: CASSRGNEKLFF
CDR3nt: TGTGCCAGTAGCCGAGGGAATGAAAAACTGTTTTTT
d_gene: .
j_gene: TRBJ1-4
abundance: few
len: 12
v_gene: TRBV19

CDR3aa: CASRGNTEAFF
CDR3nt: TGTGCCAGCCGGGGGAACACTGAAGCTTTCTTT
d_gene: .
j_gene: TRBJ1-1
abundance: .
len: 11
v_gene: TRBV3-1/TRBV3-2

CDR3aa: CASSFGAVKDGYTF
CDR3nt: TGCGCCAGCAGCTTCGGGGCAGTGAAGGATGGCTACACCTTC
d_gene: .
j_gene: TRBJ1-2
abundance: .
len: 14
v_gene: TRBV5-1

CDR3aa: CASSQEGAWANVLTF
CDR3nt: TGCGCCAGCAGCCAAGAGGGCGCCTGGGCCAACGTCCTGACTTTC
d_gene: .
j_gene: TRBJ2-6
abundance: .
len: 15
v_gene: TRBV4-1

CDR3aa: CAIRRQGNTEAFF
CDR3nt: TGTGCCATCAGACGACAGGGTAACACTGAAGCTTTCTTT
d_gene: TRBD1
j_gene: TRBJ1-1
abundance: .
len: 13
v_gene: TRBV10-3

CDR3aa: CATSRDQGEKLFF
CDR3nt: TGTGCCACCAGCAGAGATCAAGGTGAAAAACTGTTTTTT
d_gene: .
j_gene: TRBJ1-4
abundance: .
len: 13
v_gene: TRBV15

CDR3aa: CAVVPGGNTEAFF
CDR3nt: TGCGCCGTCGTCCCAGGGGGGAACACTGAAGCTTTCTTT
d_gene: TRBD1
j_gene: TRBJ1-1
abundance: .
len: 13
v_gene: TRBV10-1

CDR3aa: CASSHPGGGDYGYTF
CDR3nt: TGTGCCAGCAGCCACCCGGGGGGGGGCGACTATGGCTACACCTTC
d_gene: .
j_gene: TRBJ1-2
abundance: .
len: 15
v_gene: TRBV3-1/TRBV3-2